Following are 28 T cell receptor beta chains from one sample sequenced in a study of vaccination and CD4 T cells after COVID-19. Documented time point: late sampling 161 to 241 days after vaccination in a few convalescent patients. Treatment of the sample: approximately nine-day PBMC culture with coronavirus spike peptide pools or control peptides (ViraFEST assay). Which antigens these TCRs recognize remains unknown. Cultured CD4+ T-cell DNA underwent Oncomine TCR Beta short-read sequencing. TCRdb called the PCR reads again in MiXCR, with one record for every CDR3 protein. This sample carries approximately 25,000 distinct CDR3 sequences, 28% of them seen once, and the ten largest clones take roughly 6.6%. Source: CD4+ T cells from blood, cultured in vitro, taken about 7 months after SARS-CoV-2 vaccination. The receptor source for this set is a human donor who had recovered from COVID-19.

V usage is TRBV28 and J usage is TRBJ2-2; D is unclear. This CDR3 has 12 residues. V lost 5 bases and J 3 bases, leaving 4 bases between the germline ends. Germline lookup yields CDR1 MDHEN and CDR2 SYDVKM. CDR3 residues: CASSLYTGELFF. Written as DNA, the CDR3 is TGTGCCAGCAGTCTTTACACCGGGGAGCTGTTTTTT.

The chain links TRBV29-1 to TRBJ1-1, with 7 bases identical to TRBD1. V shed 5 bases and J 6 bases; nucleotides not matched to a gene: 12. The CDR3 totals 14 residues. CDR1 and CDR2 (germline): SQVTM, ANQGSEA. The CDR3 DNA follows: TGCAGCGTTAAGGATCAGGGGGTTAGGGCTGAAGCTTTCTTT. Translated, it gives CSVKDQGVRAEAFF.

The V and J genes are TRBV6-2 or TRBV6-3 and TRBJ2-3; D unclear. The V and J ends lost 2 bases and 1 base respectively, with 10 bases between them. The CDR3 has 15 amino acids. The germline gives CDR1 MNHEY, CDR2 SVGEGT. The CDR3, as DNA: TGTGCCAGCAGTTACAGTTTTGTGCGCACAGATACGCAGTATTTT. Amino acid sequence: CASSYSFVRTDTQYF.

The chain carries TRBV6-1 and TRBJ2-7; 11 nucleotides match TRBD2. The J segment lost 2 bases and the V segment lost 8 bases, leaving 8 bases of the junction unmatched. This CDR3 is 15 amino acids long. CDR1 and CDR2 from the germline V gene are MNHNS and SASEGT. This chain's CDR3 is CASAHGTSGPYEQYF. The CDR3, as DNA: TGTGCCAGCGCGCACGGGACTAGCGGACCCTACGAGCAGTACTTC.

This chain links TRBV4-1 with TRBJ2-3, with D possibly being TRBD2 (5 bases). The CDR3 runs to 15 residues. Germline-derived CDR1 and CDR2 are MGHRA and YSYEKL. Deletions cut 0 bases from V and 3 bases from J, with 10 bases between. The CDR3 DNA reads TGCGCCAGCAGCCAAGAGATAGCGTGGACAGATACGCAGTATTTT. Protein sequence: CASSQEIAWTDTQYF.

This clonotype was counted a few times. This chain uses TRBV7-9 with TRBJ2-5; TRBD1 agrees at 7 bases. The germline CDR1 and CDR2 sequences are SEHNR and FQNEAQ (reference sequence). This CDR3 contains 12 residues. The V gene end was trimmed by 6 bases and the J gene end by 5 bases; junction bases not matched to a gene: 3. CDR3 DNA: TGTGCCAGCAGTAAACAGGGGGAGACCCAGTACTTC. This codes for CASSKQGETQYF.

This clonotype showed up just a few times. The J gene is TRBJ1-2, the V gene TRBV6-5; D unresolved. V was trimmed by 4 bases and J by 1 base, leaving 7 bases between them. CDR1 and CDR2 (germline): MNHEY, SVGAGI. The CDR3 has 13 residues. The CDR3 is CASSSQVNYGYTF. The CDR3 region has the DNA TGTGCCAGCAGTTCCCAGGTTAACTATGGCTACACCTTC.

The chain joins TRBV19 to TRBJ1-5; D possibly corresponds to TRBD1 (5 bases). The ends were cut back, 9 bases at V and 0 bases at J, with 24 bases in the middle. From germline, CDR1 is LNHDA and CDR2 SQIVND (reference sequence). There are 18 residues in the CDR3. For the CDR3, the DNA is TGTGCCAGGACGACCGGGGCAGGCCCTCGGGGTAGCAATCAGCCCCAGCATTTT. It yields the protein CARTTGAGPRGSNQPQHF.

This chain links TRBV20-1 with TRBJ2-7; 10 bases fit TRBD1. The length of the CDR3 is 14 residues. Germline V gene data show CDR1 as DFQATT and CDR2 as SNEGSKA (reference sequence). Trimming took 5 bases from V and 2 from J; bases not matched to a gene: 6. CDR3 sequence: CSARRGTGAYEQYF. Written as DNA, the CDR3 is TGCAGTGCTCGTCGTGGGACAGGGGCCTACGAGCAGTACTTC.

The rearrangement uses TRBV12-3 or TRBV12-4 and TRBJ1-5, with D perhaps matching TRBD1 (5 bases). The CDR3 consists of 15 residues. Trimming removed 4 bases at V and 3 bases at J, with 13 bases between. CDR3 sequence: CASSYRQGNNQPQHF. Written as DNA, the CDR3 is TGTGCCAGCAGTTATAGGCAGGGCAACAATCAGCCCCAGCATTTT.

This chain joins TRBV5-1 and TRBJ2-7; TRBD1 matches at 10 bases. The CDR3 loop spans 15 amino acids. Germline-derived CDR1 and CDR2 are SGHRS and YFSETQ. V shed 5 bases, J shed 3 bases, and the junction held 8 bases outside the gene matches. The CDR3 sequence: CASSHTGTGVYEQYF. In DNA form, the CDR3 reads TGCGCCAGCAGTCATACCGGGACAGGGGTCTACGAGCAGTACTTC.

This clonotype has only a few counts. The chain joins TRBV28 to TRBJ2-7, with 7 bases fitting TRBD1. This CDR3 region has 17 residues. The germline gives CDR1 MDHEN, CDR2 SYDVKM. Trimming cost V 6 bases and J 0 bases; bases outside gene matches: 14. This chain's CDR3 is CASSSGTVIQLSYEQYF. CDR3 in DNA: TGTGCCAGCAGCTCCGGGACAGTAATTCAGCTCTCCTACGAGCAGTACTTC.

The chain combines TRBV6-5 with TRBJ2-7; D is perhaps TRBD2 (5 bases). The CDR3 is 16 amino acids. The V end lost 2 bases, the J end lost 3 bases, and 17 bases lay between the germline ends. Germline V gives CDR1 MNHEY, CDR2 SVGAGI. CDR3 bases: TGTGCCAGCAGTTACACCCCCGGGAATCCACTCTACGAGCAGTACTTC. It encodes CASSYTPGNPLYEQYF.

In the case of this clonotype: Its ends do not fully match the called genes, so a read error is possible. This chain joins TRBV30 and TRBJ2-5; 10 nucleotides align to TRBD2. The CDR3 loop spans 14 amino acids. Germline assignment: CDR1 GTSNPN and CDR2 SVGIG (reference sequence). The CDR3 bases are TGTGCCTGGAGTATAGCGGGAGGCGCCGAGACCCAGTGCTTC. Protein sequence: CAWSIAGGAETQCF.

The V call is TRBV6-1, the J call TRBJ2-3; D is possibly TRBD1 (5 bases). Per germline, CDR1 MNHNS and CDR2 SASEGT. V dropped 3 bases and J dropped 0 bases, with 13 bases sitting between them. CDR3 length equals 16 residues. DNA for the CDR3: TGTGCCAGCAGTGACCGCAGGGTTGGTAGCACAGATACGCAGTATTTT. It specifies CASSDRRVGSTDTQYF.

This clonotype was recorded a few times. The chain recombines TRBV19 with TRBJ1-6; tentative D call: TRBD1 (5 bases). Germline V gene lookup returns CDR1 LNHDA and CDR2 SQIVND (reference sequence). CDR3 length: 15 amino acids. Trimming removed 7 bases at V and 10 bases at J, with 20 bases between. The DNA for the CDR3 is TGTGCCAGTACCCCTTCGACGGGACGGCGGTCACCCCTCCACTTT. Encoded protein: CASTPSTGRRSPLHF.

This rearrangement joins TRBV7-2 to TRBJ2-3; D not certain. The V gene lost 5 bases and the J gene lost 2 bases, with 11 bases spanning the gap. Germline lookup yields CDR1 SGHTA and CDR2 FQGNSA. This CDR3 has 14 amino acids. Here the CDR3 DNA reads TGTGCCAGCAGCCCGAACGGCCCCACAGATACGCAGTATTTT. This sequence encodes CASSPNGPTDTQYF. Combining the CDR3 with reference TRBV7-2 and TRBJ2-3 gives the whole variable domain GAGVSQSPSNKVTEKGKDVELRCDPISGHTALYWYRQSLGQGLEFLIYFQGNSAPDKSGLPSDRFSAERTGGSVSTLTIQRTQQEDSAVYLCASSPNGPTDTQYFGPGTRLTVL.

The table lists this clonotype with a few counts. The chain recombines TRBV7-8 with TRBJ2-7; D call uncertain. The V end lost 3 bases, the J end lost 1 base, and 10 bases lay between the germline ends. This CDR3 region has 14 residues. Germline CDR1 reads SGHVS; CDR2 reads FQNEAQ. CDR3 sequence reads: CASSFKTDSYEQYF. For the CDR3, the DNA is TGTGCCAGCAGCTTTAAAACAGATTCCTACGAGCAGTACTTC. Based on the CDR3 plus reference TRBV7-8 and TRBJ2-7, the full variable domain is GAGVSQSPRYKVAKRGQDVALRCDPISGHVSLFWYQQALGQGPEFLTYFQNEAQLDKSGLPSDRFFAERPEGSVSTLKIQRTQQEDSAVYLCASSFKTDSYEQYFGPGTRLTVT.

The chain is built from TRBV7-8 and TRBJ2-7; possibly TRBD2 for D (5 bases). With 4 bases removed from V and 0 bases from J, the gap between germline ends came to 16 bases. CDR3 length equals 16 residues. Germline values: CDR1 SGHVS, CDR2 FQNEAQ. CDR3 loop: CASSSAVRGSSYEQYF. In DNA, the CDR3 is TGTGCCAGCAGCTCCGCGGTGCGAGGGAGCTCCTACGAGCAGTACTTC.

The genes are TRBV18 and TRBJ2-7; the D is unclear. CDR1 KGHSH and CDR2 LQKENI come from the germline V gene. This CDR3 is built from 12 residues. Trimming removed 5 bases at V and 4 bases at J, with 9 bases between. CDR3 bases: TGTGCCAGCTCATCAGTAATATACGAGCAGTACTTC. It codes for CASSSVIYEQYF.

The V call is TRBV11-3, the J call TRBJ2-3; 7 bases are shared with TRBD2. From germline, CDR1 is SGHNT and CDR2 YENEEA. V trimming: 5 bases; J trimming: 0 bases; junction bases outside the gene matches: 5. The CDR3 totals 15 residues. CDR3 in amino acids: CASSRSGPSTDTQYF. Written as DNA, the CDR3 is TGTGCCAGCAGCCGTAGCGGGCCTAGCACAGATACGCAGTATTTT.

The chain uses TRBV20-1 and TRBJ2-1, with 7 bases that match TRBD2. J lost 9 bases, V lost 2 bases, and 7 bases had no gene match. The V gene's germline CDR1 is DFQATT and CDR2 SNEGSKA (reference sequence). This CDR3 spans 13 amino acids. The CDR3 DNA sequence: TGCAGTGCTAGACCTAGCGGCGGGGGTGAGCAGTTCTTC. Translating it yields CSARPSGGGEQFF.

This clonotype has only one observation. The junction shows a germline mismatch at one end, possibly a read error. V gene TRBV20-1 combines with J gene TRBJ1-1, with a possible D match to TRBD1 (5 bases). Germline V gene lookup returns CDR1 DFQATT and CDR2 SNEGSKA (reference sequence). This CDR3 is built from 16 residues. The CDR3 sequence is CSVRGTNGRTGTEAFF. The CDR3 bases are TGCAGTGTTAGAGGGACCAATGGCCGGACTGGCACTGAAGCTTTCTTT.

CDR3: CASSPQAYGYTF. The CDR3 nucleotides are TGTGCCAGCAGCCCCCAGGCCTATGGCTACACCTTC. This chain links TRBV2 with TRBJ1-2; D ambiguous. Trimming stripped 6 bases from V and 4 bases from J, with 9 bases between. CDR3 size: 12 residues. Germline CDR1 and CDR2: SNHLY and FYNNEI.

Notes on this clonotype: The junction does not match germline at one end; this may be a read error. The rearrangement links TRBV7-7 to TRBJ2-1, with 9 bases lining up with TRBD1. The germline gives CDR1 SSHAT, CDR2 FNYEAQ (reference sequence). The CDR3 is 13 residues long. The CDR3 sequence is CASSLDRGDEQFF. CDR3 DNA: TGTGCTAGCAGCTTAGACAGGGGGGATGAGCAGTTCTTC.

V usage is TRBV19 and J usage is TRBJ2-7; tentatively, D is TRBD1 (5 bases). The germline V and J ends were trimmed by 9 bases and 0 bases, with 15 bases remaining between them. The CDR3 sequence is 14 residues long. In germline, CDR1 is LNHDA, CDR2 SQIVND (reference sequence). The CDR3 region has the DNA TGTGCCAGCACACAGACAGTTCGCTCCTACGAGCAGTACTTC. It is translated as CASTQTVRSYEQYF.

The V call is TRBV6-1, the J call TRBJ2-1; D possibly uses TRBD1 or TRBD2 (5 bases each). The germline V gene has CDR1 MNHNS and CDR2 SASEGT. CDR3 length equals 15 residues. Deletions cut 6 bases from V and 5 bases from J, with 17 bases between. CDR3 DNA: TGTGCCAGCAGCCGACCAACCAGAGGGGACAATGAGCAGTTCTTC. As protein: CASSRPTRGDNEQFF.

CDR3 region: CASSRQGVRGYEQYF. The CDR3 bases are TGTGCCAGCAGCCGACAGGGGGTGCGGGGGTACGAGCAGTACTTC. The V and J genes are TRBV28 and TRBJ2-7; 9 nucleotides line up with TRBD1. From germline, CDR1 is MDHEN and CDR2 SYDVKM. The CDR3 is 15 amino acids. The V segment lost 6 bases and the J segment 4 bases; nucleotides outside the gene matches: 10.